This T cell receptor (beta chain) was recorded in a study of T-cell reconstitution after alpha-beta-depleted transplantation in children. Findings of the study overall: Hyperexpanded clones declined; after one year, newly produced T cells mostly supplied diversity. In patients about two months after transplant, alpha-beta T cells reportedly arose from several hundred expanded graft clones. The study traced high day-60 TCRbeta diversity in some patients to surviving recipient T cells and thymic progenitors.

Germline V gene lookup returns CDR1 SNHLY and CDR2 FYNNEI. V trimming: 7 bases; J trimming: 7 bases; junction bases outside the gene matches: 8. The CDR3 extends over 15 amino acids. A TCRbeta library incorporating unique molecular identifiers was prepared. Using its own MiXCR run on the PCR reads, TCRdb lists one record per CDR3 protein. The sample lists some 600,000 distinct CDR3 sequences, under 15% occurring once. This clonotype was detected many times. What it binds is unknown. The chain carries TRBV2 and TRBJ2-1; 12 bases agree with TRBD2. Source: PBMCs, mostly from graft donor cells, taken 360 days after TCRalphabeta/CD19-depleted stem cell transplant. The receptor's source is a male patient under 18 who had a stem cell transplant for acute myeloid leukemia, so the T cells may come from the graft donor. CDR3 in DNA: TGTGCCAGCACTCAACTAGCGGGAGGTACAAATGAGCAGTTCTTC. Its translation: CASTQLAGGTNEQFF.